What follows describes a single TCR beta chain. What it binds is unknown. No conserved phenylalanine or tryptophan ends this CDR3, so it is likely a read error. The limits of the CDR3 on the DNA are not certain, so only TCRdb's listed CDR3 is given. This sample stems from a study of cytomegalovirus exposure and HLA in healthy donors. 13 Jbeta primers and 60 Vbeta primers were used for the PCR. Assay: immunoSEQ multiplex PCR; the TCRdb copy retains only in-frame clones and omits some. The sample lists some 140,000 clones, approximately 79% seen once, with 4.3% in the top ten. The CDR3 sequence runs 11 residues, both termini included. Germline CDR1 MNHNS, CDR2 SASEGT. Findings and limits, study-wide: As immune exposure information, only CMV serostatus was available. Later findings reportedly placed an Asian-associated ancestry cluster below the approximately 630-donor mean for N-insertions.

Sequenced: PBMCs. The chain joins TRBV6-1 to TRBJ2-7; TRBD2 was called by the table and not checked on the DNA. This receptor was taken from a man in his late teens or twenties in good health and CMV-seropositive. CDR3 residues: CASSELGALGL.